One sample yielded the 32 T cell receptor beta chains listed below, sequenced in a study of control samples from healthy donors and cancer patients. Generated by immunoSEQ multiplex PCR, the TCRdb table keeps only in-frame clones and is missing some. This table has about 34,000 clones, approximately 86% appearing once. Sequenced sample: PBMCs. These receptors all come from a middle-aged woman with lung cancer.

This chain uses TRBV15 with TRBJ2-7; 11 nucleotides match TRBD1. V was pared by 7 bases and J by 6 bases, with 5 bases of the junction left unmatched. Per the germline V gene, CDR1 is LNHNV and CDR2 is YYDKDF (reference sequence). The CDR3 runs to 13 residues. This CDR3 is CATTVDRGREQYF. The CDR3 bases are TGTGCCACCACCGTGGACAGGGGGCGCGAGCAGTACTTC.

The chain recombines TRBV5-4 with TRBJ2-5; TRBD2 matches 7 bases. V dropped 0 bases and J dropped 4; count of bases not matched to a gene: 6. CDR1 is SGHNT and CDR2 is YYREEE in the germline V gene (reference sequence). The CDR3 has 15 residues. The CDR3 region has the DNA TGTGCCAGCAGCTTGGCCGGGGGGATGAGAGAGACCCAGTACTTC. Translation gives CASSLAGGMRETQYF.

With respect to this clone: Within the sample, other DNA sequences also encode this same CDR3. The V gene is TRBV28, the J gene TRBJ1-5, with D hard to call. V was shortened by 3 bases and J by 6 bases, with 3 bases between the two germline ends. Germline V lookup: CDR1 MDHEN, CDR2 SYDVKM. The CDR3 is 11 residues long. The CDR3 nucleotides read TGTGCCAGCAGTTTGGGTCAGCCCCAGCATTTT. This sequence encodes CASSLGQPQHF.

CDR3 DNA: TGTGCCACCAGTGATTTTGTAGGGCGGGGGAACACCGGGGAGCTGTTTTTT. This codes for CATSDFVGRGNTGELFF. The chain combines TRBV24-1 with TRBJ2-2, with a weak D call TRBD2 (6 bases). The CDR3 loop spans 17 amino acids. With 1 base removed from V and 1 base from J, the gap between germline ends came to 12 bases. The V gene's germline CDR1 is KGHDR and CDR2 SFDVKD.

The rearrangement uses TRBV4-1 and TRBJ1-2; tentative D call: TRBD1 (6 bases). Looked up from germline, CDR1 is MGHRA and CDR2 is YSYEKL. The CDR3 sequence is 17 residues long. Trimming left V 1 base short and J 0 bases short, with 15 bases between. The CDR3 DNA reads TGCGCCAGCAGCCAAGCCACGACGGGGGCGGCTAACTATGGCTACACCTTC. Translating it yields CASSQATTGAANYGYTF.

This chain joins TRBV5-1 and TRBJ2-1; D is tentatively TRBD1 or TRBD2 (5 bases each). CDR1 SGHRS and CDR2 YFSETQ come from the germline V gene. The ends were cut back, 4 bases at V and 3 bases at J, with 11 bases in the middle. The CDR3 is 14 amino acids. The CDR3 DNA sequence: TGCGCCAGCAGCACCGGGACGTTCTACAATGAGCAGTTCTTC. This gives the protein CASSTGTFYNEQFF. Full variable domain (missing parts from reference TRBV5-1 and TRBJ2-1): KAGVTQTPRYLIKTRGQQVTLSCSPISGHRSVSWYQQTPGQGLQFLFEYFSETQRNKGNFPGRFSGRQFSNSRSEMNVSTLELGDSALYLCASSTGTFYNEQFFGPGTRLTVL.

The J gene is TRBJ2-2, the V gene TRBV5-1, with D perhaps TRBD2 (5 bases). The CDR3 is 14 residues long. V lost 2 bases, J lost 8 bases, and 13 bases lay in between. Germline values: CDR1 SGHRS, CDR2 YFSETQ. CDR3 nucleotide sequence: TGCGCCAGCAGCTTAGCTGGAGGCGAAGGGGAGCTGTTTTTT. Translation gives CASSLAGGEGELFF. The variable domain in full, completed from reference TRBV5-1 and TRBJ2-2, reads KAGVTQTPRYLIKTRGQQVTLSCSPISGHRSVSWYQQTPGQGLQFLFEYFSETQRNKGNFPGRFSGRQFSNSRSEMNVSTLELGDSALYLCASSLAGGEGELFFGEGSRLTVL.

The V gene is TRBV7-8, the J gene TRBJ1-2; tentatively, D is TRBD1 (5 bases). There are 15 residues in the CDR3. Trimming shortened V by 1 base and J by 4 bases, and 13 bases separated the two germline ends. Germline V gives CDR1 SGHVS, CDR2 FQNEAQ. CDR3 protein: CASSLVDRSPYGYTF. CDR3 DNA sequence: TGTGCCAGCAGCTTAGTCGACAGATCGCCCTATGGCTACACCTTC.

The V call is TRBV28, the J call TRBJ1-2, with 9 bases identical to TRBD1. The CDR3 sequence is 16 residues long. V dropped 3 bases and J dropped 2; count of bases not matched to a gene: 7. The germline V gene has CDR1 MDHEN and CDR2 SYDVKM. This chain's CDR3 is CASSFPRGQGNYGYTF. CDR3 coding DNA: TGTGCCAGCAGTTTCCCCCGCGGACAGGGGAACTATGGCTACACCTTC.

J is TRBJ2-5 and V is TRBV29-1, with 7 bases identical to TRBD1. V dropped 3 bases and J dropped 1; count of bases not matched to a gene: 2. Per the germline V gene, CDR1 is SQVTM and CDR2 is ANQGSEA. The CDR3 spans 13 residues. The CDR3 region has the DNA TGCAGCGTTGATGGGACAGCCCAAGAGACCCAGTACTTC. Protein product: CSVDGTAQETQYF.

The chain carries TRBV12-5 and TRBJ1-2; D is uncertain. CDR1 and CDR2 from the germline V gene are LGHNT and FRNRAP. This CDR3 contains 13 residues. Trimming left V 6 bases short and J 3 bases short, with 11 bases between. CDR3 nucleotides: TGTGCTAGTGGCTTAAGCACCCACTATGGCTACACCTTC. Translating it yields CASGLSTHYGYTF.

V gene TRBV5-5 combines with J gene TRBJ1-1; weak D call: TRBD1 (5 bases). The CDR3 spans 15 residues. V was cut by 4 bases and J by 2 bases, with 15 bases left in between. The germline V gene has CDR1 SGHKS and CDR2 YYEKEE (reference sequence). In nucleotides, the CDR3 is TGTGCCAGCAGCCAACAAACACAGGCAAACACTGAAGCTTTCTTT. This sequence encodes CASSQQTQANTEAFF.

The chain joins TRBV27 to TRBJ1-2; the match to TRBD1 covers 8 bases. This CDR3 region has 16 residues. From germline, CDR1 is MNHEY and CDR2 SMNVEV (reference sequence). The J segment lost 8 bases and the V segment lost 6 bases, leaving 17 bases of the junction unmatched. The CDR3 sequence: CASSKGMGQGAGGYTF. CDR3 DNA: TGTGCCAGCAGCAAGGGGATGGGGCAGGGGGCAGGAGGCTACACCTTC.

DNA of the CDR3: TGTGCCAGCAGCTTGACCGTCGGGGACACTGAAGCTTTCTTT. Translation gives CASSLTVGDTEAFF. This chain links TRBV11-3 with TRBJ1-1, with D unresolved. CDR1 SGHNT and CDR2 YENEEA come from the germline V gene. CDR3 size: 14 residues. With 3 bases removed from V and 3 bases from J, the gap between germline ends came to 11 bases.

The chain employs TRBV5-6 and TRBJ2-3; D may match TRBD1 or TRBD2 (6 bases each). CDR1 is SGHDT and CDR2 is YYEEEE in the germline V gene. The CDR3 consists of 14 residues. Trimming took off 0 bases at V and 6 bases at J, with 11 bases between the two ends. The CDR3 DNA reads TGTGCCAGCAGCTTGGACGGGGGCTCTGATACGCAGTATTTT. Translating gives CASSLDGGSDTQYF.

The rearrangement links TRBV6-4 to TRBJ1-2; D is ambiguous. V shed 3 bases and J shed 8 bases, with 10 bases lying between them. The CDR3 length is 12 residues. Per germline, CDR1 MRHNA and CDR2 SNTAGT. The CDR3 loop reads CASSDYSGGYTF. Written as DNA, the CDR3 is TGTGCCAGCAGTGATTATTCGGGCGGCTACACCTTC.

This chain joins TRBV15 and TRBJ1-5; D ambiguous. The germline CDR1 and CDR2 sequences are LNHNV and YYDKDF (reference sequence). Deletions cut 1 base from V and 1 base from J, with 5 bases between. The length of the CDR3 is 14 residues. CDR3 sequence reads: CATSRGPSNQPQHF. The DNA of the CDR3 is TGTGCCACCAGCAGAGGGCCGAGCAATCAGCCCCAGCATTTT.

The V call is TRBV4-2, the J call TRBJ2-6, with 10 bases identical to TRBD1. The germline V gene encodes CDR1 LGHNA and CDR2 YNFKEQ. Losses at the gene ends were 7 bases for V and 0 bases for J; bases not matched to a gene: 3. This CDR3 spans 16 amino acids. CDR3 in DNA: TGTGCCAGCACCCGGACAGGGGGCTCTGGGGCCAACGTCCTGACTTTC. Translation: CASTRTGGSGANVLTF.

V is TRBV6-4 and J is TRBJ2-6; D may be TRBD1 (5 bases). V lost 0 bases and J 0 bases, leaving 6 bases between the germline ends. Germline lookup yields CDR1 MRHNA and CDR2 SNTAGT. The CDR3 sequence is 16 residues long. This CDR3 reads CASSDSDSSGANVLTF. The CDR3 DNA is TGTGCCAGCAGTGACTCAGACAGCTCTGGGGCCAACGTCCTGACTTTC.

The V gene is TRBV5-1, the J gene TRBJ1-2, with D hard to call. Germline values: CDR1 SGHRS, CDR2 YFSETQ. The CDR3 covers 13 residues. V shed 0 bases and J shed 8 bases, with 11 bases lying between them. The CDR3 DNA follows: TGCGCCAGCAGCTTGGAGACTGGTGGGGGCTACACCTTC. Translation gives CASSLETGGGYTF.

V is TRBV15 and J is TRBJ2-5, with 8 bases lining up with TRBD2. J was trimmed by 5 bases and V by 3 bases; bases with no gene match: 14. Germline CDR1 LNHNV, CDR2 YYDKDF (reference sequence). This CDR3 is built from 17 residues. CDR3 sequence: CATSRDSGPGGRETQYF. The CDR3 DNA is TGTGCCACCAGCAGGGACTCCGGGCCGGGGGGGCGCGAGACCCAGTACTTC. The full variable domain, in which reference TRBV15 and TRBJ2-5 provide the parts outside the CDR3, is DAMVIQNPRYQVTQFGKPVTLSCSQTLNHNVMYWYQQKSSQAPKLLFHYYDKDFNNEADTPDNFQSRRPNTSFCFLDIRSPGLGDTAMYLCATSRDSGPGGRETQYFGPGTRLLVL.

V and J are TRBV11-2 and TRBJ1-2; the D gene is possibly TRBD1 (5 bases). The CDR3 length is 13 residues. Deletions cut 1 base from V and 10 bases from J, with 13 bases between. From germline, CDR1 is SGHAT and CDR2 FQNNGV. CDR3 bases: TGTGCCAGCAGCTTAGCACGGGAAGGGGTCTACACCTTC. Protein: CASSLAREGVYTF.

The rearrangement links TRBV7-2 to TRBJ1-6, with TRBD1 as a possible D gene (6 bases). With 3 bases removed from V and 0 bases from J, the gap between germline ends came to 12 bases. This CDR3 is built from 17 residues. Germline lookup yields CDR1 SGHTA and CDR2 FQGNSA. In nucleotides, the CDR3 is TGTGCCAGCAGCTTTAACAGGGACATCTCCTATAATTCACCCCTCCACTTT. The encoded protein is CASSFNRDISYNSPLHF. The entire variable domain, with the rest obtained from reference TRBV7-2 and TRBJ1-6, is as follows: GAGVSQSPSNKVTEKGKDVELRCDPISGHTALYWYRQSLGQGLEFLIYFQGNSAPDKSGLPSDRFSAERTGGSVSTLTIQRTQQEDSAVYLCASSFNRDISYNSPLHFGNGTRLTVT.

CDR3 sequence: CAISESQISSYEQYF. The CDR3 nucleotides are TGTGCCATCAGTGAGTCTCAGATAAGCTCCTACGAGCAGTACTTC. The rearrangement joins TRBV10-3 to TRBJ2-7; D is unresolved. With 0 bases removed from V and 0 bases from J, the gap between germline ends came to 9 bases. Germline loops: CDR1 ENHRY, CDR2 SYGVKD. This CDR3 is 15 amino acids long.

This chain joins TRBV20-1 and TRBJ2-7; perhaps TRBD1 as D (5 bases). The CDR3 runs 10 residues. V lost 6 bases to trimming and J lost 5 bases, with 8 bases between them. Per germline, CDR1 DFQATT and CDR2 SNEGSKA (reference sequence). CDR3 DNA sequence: TGCAGTGCCCAACAGGACGAGCAGTACTTC. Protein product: CSAQQDEQYF.

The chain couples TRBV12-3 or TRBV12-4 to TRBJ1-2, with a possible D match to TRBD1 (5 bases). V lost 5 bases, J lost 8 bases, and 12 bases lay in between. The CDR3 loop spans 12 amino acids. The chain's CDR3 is CASSPGAQGYTF. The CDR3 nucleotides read TGTGCCAGCAGTCCCGGGGCCCAGGGCTACACCTTC.

DNA for the CDR3: TGTGCCAGCAGCCCGGGGAGCTCCTATAATTCACCCCTCCACTTT. It yields the protein CASSPGSSYNSPLHF. This chain joins TRBV11-3 and TRBJ1-6; D ambiguous. The germline V and J ends were trimmed by 5 bases and 0 bases, with 8 bases remaining between them. Germline CDR1 and CDR2: SGHNT and YENEEA. The CDR3 covers 15 residues.

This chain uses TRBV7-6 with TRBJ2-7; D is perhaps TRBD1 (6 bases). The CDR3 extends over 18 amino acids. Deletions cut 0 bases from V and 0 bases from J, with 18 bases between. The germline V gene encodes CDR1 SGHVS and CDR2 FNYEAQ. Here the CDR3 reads CASSLAPPGGTSSYEQYF. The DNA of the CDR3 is TGTGCCAGCAGCTTAGCCCCCCCTGGGGGCACGAGCTCCTACGAGCAGTACTTC.

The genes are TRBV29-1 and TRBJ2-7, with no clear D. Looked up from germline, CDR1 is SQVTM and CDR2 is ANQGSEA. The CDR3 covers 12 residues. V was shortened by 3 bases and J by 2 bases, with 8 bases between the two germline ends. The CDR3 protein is CSVELPTYEQYF. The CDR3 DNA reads TGCAGCGTTGAGTTACCTACCTACGAGCAGTACTTC.

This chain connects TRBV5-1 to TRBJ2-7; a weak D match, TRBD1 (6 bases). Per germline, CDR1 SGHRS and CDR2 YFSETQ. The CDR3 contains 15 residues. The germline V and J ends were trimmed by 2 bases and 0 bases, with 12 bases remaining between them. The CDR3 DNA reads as TGCGCCAGCAGCTTCGGACAGCCCAGCTCCTACGAGCAGTACTTC. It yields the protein CASSFGQPSSYEQYF.

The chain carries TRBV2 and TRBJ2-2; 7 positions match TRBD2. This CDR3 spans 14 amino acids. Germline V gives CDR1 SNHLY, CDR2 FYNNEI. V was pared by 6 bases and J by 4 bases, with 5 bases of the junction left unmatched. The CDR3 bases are TGTGCCAGCAGGGTCGGCGGGGGCACCGGGGAGCTGTTTTTT. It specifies CASRVGGGTGELFF.

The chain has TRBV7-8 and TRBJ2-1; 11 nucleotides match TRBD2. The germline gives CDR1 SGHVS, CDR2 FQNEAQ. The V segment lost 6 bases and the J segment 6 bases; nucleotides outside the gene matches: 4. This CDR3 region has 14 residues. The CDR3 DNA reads TGTGCCAGCAGTCCTACTAGCGGGGGCAATGAGCAGTTCTTC. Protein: CASSPTSGGNEQFF.